This TCR beta chain was recovered during a study of glioma-infiltrating T cells after dendritic cell vaccination. Study-wide background: Samples are from glioblastoma patients in Phase I and II dendritic cell vaccine trials. The vaccine used monocyte-derived dendritic cells pulsed overnight with autologous tumor lysate. Patients received three intradermal dendritic cell vaccine injections at biweekly intervals.

CDR3 length: 14 amino acids. Germline values: CDR1 MGHRA, CDR2 YSYEKL. The germline V and J ends were trimmed by 1 base and 4 bases, with 10 bases remaining between them. TCRdb's copy holds only in-frame clones and misses some; the assay was immunoSEQ multiplex PCR. The sample holds under 130,000 clones, roughly four fifths seen once. With regard to this clone: As yet, its antigen is unknown.

Study-wide findings and caveats: Complete blood and tumor specimen sets were limited to few patients.

Sample: blood, taken before dendritic cell vaccination. The clonotype was recovered from a human donor with glioblastoma. This rearrangement joins TRBV4-1 to TRBJ1-2, with D possibly being TRBD1 (6 bases). CDR3 sequence reads: CASSQGRGGYGYTF. Here the CDR3 DNA reads TGCGCCAGCAGCCAAGGCAGGGGCGGCTATGGCTACACCTTC.